This TCR beta chain was recorded in a study of cytomegalovirus exposure and HLA in healthy donors. As regards this clone: What it binds is unknown.

PCR used 60 Vbeta primers and 13 Jbeta primers. Sequenced by immunoSEQ multiplex PCR; TCRdb stores in-frame clones only, minus some. The table has around 180,000 clones, around 87% seen once. At collection, donors were nominally healthy, but unrecorded immune exposures were probable. The CDR3 is made up of 17 amino acids. V gave up 2 bases and J gave up 0 bases; unmatched junction bases: 6. Looked up from germline, CDR1 is SGHNT and CDR2 is YYREEE (reference sequence). General study points: Highly shared variants forming one cluster were likely a sequencing artifact.

This TCR came from a young woman in good health and CMV-seronegative. The sequenced sample was PBMCs. V is TRBV5-4 and J is TRBJ2-4; 9 positions agree with TRBD1. CDR3 DNA sequence: TGTGCCAGCAGCTTAGGACAGGGGTTGTTAGCCAAAAACATTCAGTACTTC. It yields the protein CASSLGQGLLAKNIQYF.